These T cell receptor beta chains were read from a single sample in a study of T cells after yellow fever vaccination. TCRdb used MiXCR to reprocess the 5' RACE reads, holding one entry per CDR3 protein. The sample consists of 500,000 to 650,000 distinct CDR3 sequences, about 17% of them appearing once. The sample here was PBMCs, taken about 5 days after the first yellow fever vaccination. These TCRs come from a man younger than 30 who received the YFV17D yellow fever vaccine. CDR3s leave out the opening cysteine and the closing phenylalanine or tryptophan. The D gene is left open where the match is weak. The size field is filled for only some rows; it gives once, few, many or a size class.

CDR3 protein: ACPRGTGNYEQY
J gene: TRBJ2-7
clone size: .
D gene: .
V gene: TRBV30

CDR3 protein: ASSIYTAGEHTGELF
J gene: TRBJ2-2
clone size: .
D gene: TRBD2
V gene: TRBV19

CDR3 protein: AISGGQVQETQY
J gene: TRBJ2-5
clone size: many
D gene: TRBD1
V gene: TRBV10-3

CDR3 protein: ASGFPQIEAF
J gene: TRBJ1-1
clone size: many
D gene: .
V gene: TRBV12-5

CDR3 protein: ASSPRQGVVTEAF
J gene: TRBJ1-1
clone size: .
D gene: TRBD1
V gene: TRBV12-3/TRBV12-4

CDR3 protein: ASSVDQGVTEAF
J gene: TRBJ1-1
clone size: .
D gene: .
V gene: TRBV9

CDR3 protein: ASSLSRDHTGELF
J gene: TRBJ2-2
clone size: .
D gene: .
V gene: TRBV7-3

CDR3 protein: ASSFFGGSTGELF
J gene: TRBJ2-2
clone size: .
D gene: TRBD2
V gene: TRBV12-3/TRBV12-4

CDR3 protein: ASSEGPNQETQY
J gene: TRBJ2-5
clone size: few
D gene: .
V gene: TRBV2

CDR3 protein: ASSREAGTYPNTGELF
J gene: TRBJ2-2
clone size: .
D gene: .
V gene: TRBV4-2

CDR3 protein: ATSDTGTETQY
J gene: TRBJ2-5
clone size: many
D gene: .
V gene: TRBV24-1

CDR3 protein: ASSWTGIGSDQPQH
J gene: TRBJ1-5
clone size: few
D gene: TRBD1
V gene: TRBV5-1

CDR3 protein: ASSSGLNTGELF
J gene: TRBJ2-2
clone size: many
D gene: TRBD2
V gene: TRBV5-4

CDR3 protein: ASRGGLVAETQY
J gene: TRBJ2-5
clone size: .
D gene: TRBD2
V gene: TRBV2

CDR3 protein: ASSFWTSRSSYNEQF
J gene: TRBJ2-1
clone size: few
D gene: TRBD2
V gene: TRBV28

CDR3 protein: ATADSHTQY
J gene: TRBJ2-3
clone size: few
D gene: .
V gene: TRBV7-8

CDR3 protein: ASTRTSGGDFYNEQF
J gene: TRBJ2-1
clone size: few
D gene: TRBD2
V gene: TRBV12-3/TRBV12-4

CDR3 protein: ASSSRMTGNSPLH
J gene: TRBJ1-6
clone size: .
D gene: TRBD1
V gene: TRBV7-6

CDR3 protein: ASREDWALNTEAF
J gene: TRBJ1-1
clone size: few
D gene: .
V gene: TRBV6-1